The clone carrying this TCR beta chain was picked up many times. Its cognate antigen is unknown. This record comes from a study of neurological immune-mediated disorders. Sequencing of 15-18 subjects in each run yielded over 170 million TCR-beta sequences. TCRdb analysed the 5' RACE reads with MiXCR anew, one entry per CDR3 protein. The top ten clones hold around 47% of a sample with a few thousand distinct CDR3 sequences, less than 25% of them seen once. Germline V gene sequence: CDR1 SGHVS, CDR2 FNYEAQ. The CDR3 totals 19 residues. The V gene end was trimmed by 1 base and the J gene end by 7 bases; junction bases not matched to a gene: 16. Sorted libraries used approximately 910,000 CD4+ or CD8+ T cells. Study-wide results and limits: The expanded clones of different subjects shared no CDR3 amino acid sequences (suggesting private repertoires in all groups).

Material for sequencing was CD8+ T cells from blood. The chain employs TRBV7-6 and TRBJ2-1, with 10 positions matching TRBD1. The receptor was isolated from a woman aged 55-75 years with HTLV-1-associated myelopathy (HAM/TSP). The CDR3 here is CASSLVSSFGTGEGNEQFF. As DNA, the CDR3 is TGTGCCAGCAGCTTAGTGAGCAGTTTTGGGACAGGGGAAGGGAATGAGCAGTTCTTC.